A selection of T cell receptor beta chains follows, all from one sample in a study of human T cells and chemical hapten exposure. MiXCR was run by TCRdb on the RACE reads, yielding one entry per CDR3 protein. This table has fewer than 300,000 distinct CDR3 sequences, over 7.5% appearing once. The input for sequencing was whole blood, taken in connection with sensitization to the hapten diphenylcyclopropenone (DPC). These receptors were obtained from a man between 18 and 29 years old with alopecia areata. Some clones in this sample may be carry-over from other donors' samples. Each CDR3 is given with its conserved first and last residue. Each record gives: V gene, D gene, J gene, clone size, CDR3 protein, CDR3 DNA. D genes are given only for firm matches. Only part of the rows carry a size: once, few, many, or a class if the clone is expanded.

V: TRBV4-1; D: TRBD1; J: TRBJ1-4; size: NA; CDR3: CASSQRDRVNEKLFF; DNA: TGCGCCAGCAGCCAACGGGACAGGGTTAATGAAAAACTGTTTTTT
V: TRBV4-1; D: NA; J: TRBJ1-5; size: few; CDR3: CASSHITGRNQPQHF; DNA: TGCGCCAGCAGCCACATTACAGGCCGCAATCAGCCCCAGCATTTT
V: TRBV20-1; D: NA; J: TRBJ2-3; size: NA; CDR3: CSARDSLRVGFTDTQYF; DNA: TGCAGTGCTAGAGATAGTTTAAGGGTGGGGTTCACAGATACGCAGTATTTT
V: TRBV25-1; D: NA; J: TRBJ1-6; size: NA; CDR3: CASSALNSPLHF; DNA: TGTGCCAGCAGTGCACTTAATTCACCCCTCCACTTT
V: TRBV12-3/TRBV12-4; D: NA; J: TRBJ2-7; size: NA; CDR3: CASSGGAGTLSYEQYF; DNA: TGTGCCAGCAGTGGGGGAGCCGGGACACTATCCTACGAGCAGTACTTC
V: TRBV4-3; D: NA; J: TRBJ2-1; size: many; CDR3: CASSQFLPVSSYNEQFF; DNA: TGCGCCAGCAGCCAGTTTCTTCCCGTGAGCTCCTACAATGAGCAGTTCTTC
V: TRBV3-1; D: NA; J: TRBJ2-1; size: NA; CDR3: CASSPVELAIYNEQFF; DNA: TGTGCCAGCAGTCCCGTAGAACTAGCCATCTACAATGAGCAGTTCTTC
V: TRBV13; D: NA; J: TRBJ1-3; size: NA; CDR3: CASSLTASGNTIYF; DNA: TGTGCCAGCAGCTTGACAGCTTCTGGAAACACCATATATTTT
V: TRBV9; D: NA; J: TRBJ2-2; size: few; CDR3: CASSVRSDTGELFF; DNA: TGTGCCAGCAGCGTACGATCTGACACCGGGGAGCTGTTTTTT
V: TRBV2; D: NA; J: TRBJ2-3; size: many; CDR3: CASVNVRAFSTDTQYF; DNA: TGTGCCAGCGTTAACGTCCGCGCCTTTAGCACAGATACGCAGTATTTT
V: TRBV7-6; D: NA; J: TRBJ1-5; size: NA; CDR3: CASSLAYRYSNQPQHF; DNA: TGTGCCAGCAGCTTAGCATACCGATATAGCAATCAGCCCCAGCATTTT
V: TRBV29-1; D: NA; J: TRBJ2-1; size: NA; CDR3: CSVEDRKGGFYNEQFF; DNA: TGCAGCGTTGAAGATAGGAAGGGGGGATTCTACAATGAGCAGTTCTTC
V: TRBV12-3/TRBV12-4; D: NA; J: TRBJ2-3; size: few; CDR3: CASSPAGPRHTQYF; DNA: TGTGCCAGCAGTCCAGCGGGTCCCAGGCATACGCAGTATTTT
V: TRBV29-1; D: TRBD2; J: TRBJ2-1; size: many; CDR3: CSVENSAGGEQFF; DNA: TGCAGCGTTGAAAACTCCGCGGGGGGTGAGCAGTTCTTC
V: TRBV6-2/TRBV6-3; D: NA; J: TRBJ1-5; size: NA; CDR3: CARSEGGYSNQPQHF; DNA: TGTGCCAGAAGCGAAGGGGGATATAGCAATCAGCCCCAGCATTTT
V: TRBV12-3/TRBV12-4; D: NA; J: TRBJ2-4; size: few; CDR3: CASSNGPEAKNIQYF; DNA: TGTGCCAGCAGTAACGGACCGGAGGCCAAAAACATTCAGTACTTC
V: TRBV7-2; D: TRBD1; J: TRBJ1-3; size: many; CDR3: CASSFAGGSGNTIYF; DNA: TGTGCCAGCAGCTTCGCAGGGGGCTCTGGAAACACCATATATTTT
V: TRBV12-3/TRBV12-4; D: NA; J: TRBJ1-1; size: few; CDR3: CASSPTQGNTEAFF; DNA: TGTGCCAGCAGTCCAACACAGGGGAACACTGAAGCTTTCTTT
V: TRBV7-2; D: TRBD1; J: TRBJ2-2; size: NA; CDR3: CASIQEGQGNTGELFF; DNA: TGTGCCAGCATCCAAGAGGGACAGGGTAACACCGGGGAGCTGTTTTTT
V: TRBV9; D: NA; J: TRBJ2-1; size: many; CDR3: CASSVDEGSSYNEQFF; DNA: TGTGCCAGCAGCGTAGATGAGGGGAGCTCCTACAATGAGCAGTTCTTC
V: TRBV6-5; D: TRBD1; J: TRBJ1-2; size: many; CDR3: CASSYADRGQGPDGYTF; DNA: TGTGCCAGCAGTTACGCAGATAGGGGACAGGGCCCCGATGGCTACACCTTC
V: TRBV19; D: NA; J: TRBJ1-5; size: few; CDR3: CASGYDQPQHF; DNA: TGTGCCAGTGGTTACGATCAGCCCCAGCATTTT
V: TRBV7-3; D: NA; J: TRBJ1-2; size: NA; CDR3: CASSLNDRTYGYTF; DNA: TGTGCCAGCAGCTTAAACGACAGGACTTATGGCTACACCTTC
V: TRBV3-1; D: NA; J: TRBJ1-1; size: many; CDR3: CASSHTGFNTEAFF; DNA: TGTGCCAGCAGCCATACAGGGTTTAACACTGAAGCTTTCTTT
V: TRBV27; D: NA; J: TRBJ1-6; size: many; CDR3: CASSLGGRNSPLHF; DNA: TGTGCCAGCAGTTTAGGGGGCAGGAATTCACCCCTCCACTTT
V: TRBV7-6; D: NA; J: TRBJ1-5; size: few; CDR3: CASSSFPQGRNQPQHF; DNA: TGTGCCAGCAGCTCATTCCCCCAAGGACGTAATCAGCCCCAGCATTTT
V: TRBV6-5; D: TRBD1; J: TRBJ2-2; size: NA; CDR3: CASSYSTGGFPGELFF; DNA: TGTGCCAGCAGTTACTCCACAGGGGGCTTTCCCGGGGAGCTGTTTTTT
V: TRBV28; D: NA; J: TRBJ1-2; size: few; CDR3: CASREGRRSYGYTF; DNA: TGTGCCAGTAGGGAGGGGAGGCGCTCCTATGGCTACACCTTC
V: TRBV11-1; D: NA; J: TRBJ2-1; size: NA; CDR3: CASSLDYGGYYNEQFF; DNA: TGTGCCAGCAGCTTAGATTACGGGGGATACTACAATGAGCAGTTCTTC
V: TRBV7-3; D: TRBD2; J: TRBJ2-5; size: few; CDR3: CASSLTSLAPEETQYF; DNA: TGTGCCAGCAGCTTAACCTCACTAGCGCCGGAGGAGACCCAGTACTTC
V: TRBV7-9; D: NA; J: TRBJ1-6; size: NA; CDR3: CASSFTGARGSPLHF; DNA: TGTGCCAGCAGCTTTACCGGGGCCAGGGGATCACCCCTCCACTTT
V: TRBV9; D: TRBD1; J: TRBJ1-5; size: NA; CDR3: CASSVGTGRNQPQHF; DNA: TGTGCCAGCAGCGTAGGGACAGGCAGGAATCAGCCCCAGCATTTT
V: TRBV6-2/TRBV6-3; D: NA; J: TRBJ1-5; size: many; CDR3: CASSYSRNQPQHF; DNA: TGTGCCAGCAGTTATTCCCGAAATCAGCCCCAGCATTTT
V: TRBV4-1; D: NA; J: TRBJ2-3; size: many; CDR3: CASSQDSGTDTQYF; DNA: TGCGCCAGCAGCCAAGATTCAGGGACCGATACGCAGTATTTT
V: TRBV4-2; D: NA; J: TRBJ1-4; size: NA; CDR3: CTSSQDTGVVEKLFF; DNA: TGTACCAGCAGCCAAGATACGGGGGTCGTTGAAAAACTGTTTTTT
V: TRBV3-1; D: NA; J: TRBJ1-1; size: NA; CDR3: CASSKPSPTANTEAFF; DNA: TGTGCCAGCAGCAAACCGAGCCCCACAGCCAACACTGAAGCTTTCTTT
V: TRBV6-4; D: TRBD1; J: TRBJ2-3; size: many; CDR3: CASSDMQGANTQYF; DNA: TGTGCCAGCAGTGACATGCAGGGGGCAAATACGCAGTATTTT
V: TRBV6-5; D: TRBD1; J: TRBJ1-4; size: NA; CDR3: CASSYTYRGLKEKLFF; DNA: TGTGCCAGCAGTTACACATACAGGGGTTTGAAGGAAAAACTGTTTTTT
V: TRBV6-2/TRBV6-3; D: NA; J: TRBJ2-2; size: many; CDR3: CASSSLVGELFF; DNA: TGTGCCAGCAGTTCCTTAGTCGGGGAGCTGTTTTTT
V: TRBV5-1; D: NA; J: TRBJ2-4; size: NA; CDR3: CASSLATGNGAKNIQYF; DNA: TGCGCCAGCAGCTTGGCTACGGGGAATGGGGCCAAAAACATTCAGTACTTC
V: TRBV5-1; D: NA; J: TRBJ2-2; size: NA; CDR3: CASSLDTTRGGELFF; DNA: TGCGCCAGCAGCTTGGACACAACTAGGGGCGGGGAGCTGTTTTTT
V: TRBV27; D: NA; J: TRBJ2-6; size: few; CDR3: CASTPHSGANVLTF; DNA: TGTGCCAGCACCCCTCACTCTGGGGCCAACGTCCTGACTTTC
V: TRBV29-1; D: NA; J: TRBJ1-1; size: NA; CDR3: CSVEPRWGTEAFF; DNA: TGCAGCGTTGAACCCCGATGGGGGACTGAAGCTTTCTTT
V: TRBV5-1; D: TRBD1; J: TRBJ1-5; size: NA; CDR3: CASSPTGASNQPQHF; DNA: TGCGCCAGCAGCCCCACAGGGGCGAGCAATCAGCCCCAGCATTTT
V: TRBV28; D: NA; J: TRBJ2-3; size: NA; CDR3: CASSFALSTDTQYF; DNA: TGTGCCAGCAGTTTCGCACTGAGCACAGATACGCAGTATTTT
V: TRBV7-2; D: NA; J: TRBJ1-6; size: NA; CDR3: CASSLEPRDRSYNSPLHF; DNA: TGTGCCAGCAGCTTAGAACCCAGGGATAGATCCTATAATTCACCCCTCCACTTT
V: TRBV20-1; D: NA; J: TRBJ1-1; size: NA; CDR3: CSAPLFEGNTEAFF; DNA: TGCAGTGCCCCTTTGTTTGAGGGGAACACTGAAGCTTTCTTT
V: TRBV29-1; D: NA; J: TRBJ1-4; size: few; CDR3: CSVGASSGRSEKLFF; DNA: TGCAGCGTCGGAGCCTCGTCGGGGCGGAGTGAAAAACTGTTTTTT